This T cell receptor beta chain was recorded in a study of beta chain features in type 1 diabetes. Study-wide results and caveats: Because the template was cDNA, high-expressing cells might be over-represented.

This CDR3 region has 14 residues. Trimming left V 0 bases short and J 4 bases short, with 10 bases between. Germline V gene data show CDR1 as SGHRS and CDR2 as YFSETQ. Concerning this clone: Its antigen is unidentified.

TCRB transcripts that were expressed got sequenced, as all of the isolated RNA had been reverse transcribed. Generated by immunoSEQ multiplex PCR, the TCRdb table keeps only in-frame clones and is missing some. The data hold hundreds of thousands of clones, with 10% to 15% observed a single time. Sequenced material: naive CD4+ T cells from blood. This sequence was found in a man between 18 and 35 years old in good health. The J gene is TRBJ1-2, the V gene TRBV5-1, with D unresolved. This CDR3 reads CASSLARGTYGYTF. As DNA, the CDR3 is TGCGCCAGCAGCTTGGCTCGGGGTACCTATGGCTACACCTTC. Variable domain in full (rest from reference TRBV5-1 and TRBJ1-2): KAGVTQTPRYLIKTRGQQVTLSCSPISGHRSVSWYQQTPGQGLQFLFEYFSETQRNKGNFPGRFSGRQFSNSRSEMNVSTLELGDSALYLCASSLARGTYGYTFGSGTRLTVV.